One and the same sample provided the 9 T cell receptor beta chains below, sequenced in a study of chronic HIV infection and antiretroviral therapy. MiXCR was run by TCRdb on the 5' RACE reads, yielding one entry per CDR3 protein. The table lists roughly 50,000 distinct CDR3 sequences, 15% to 20% of them singletons. The material sequenced was peripheral blood. The receptors stem from an adult who had HIV and had not received antiretroviral therapy, or was an uninfected healthy control (not recorded which).

This clonotype was picked up a small number of times. The gene calls are TRBV5-6 and TRBJ2-3; D possibly uses TRBD1 or TRBD2 (5 bases each). Trimming removed 6 bases from V and 2 bases from J, with 13 bases in between. The germline V gene encodes CDR1 SGHDT and CDR2 YYEEEE. This CDR3 contains 14 residues. The DNA for the CDR3 is TGTGCCAGCAAACGGGGACGGCCCACAGATACGCAGTATTTT. This codes for CASKRGRPTDTQYF.

This clonotype showed up just a few times. The chain carries TRBV5-4 and TRBJ1-6; D is possibly TRBD1 (5 bases). CDR3 length: 14 amino acids. V lost 0 bases and J 14 bases, leaving 15 bases between the germline ends. CDR1 and CDR2 from the germline V gene are SGHNT and YYREEE (reference sequence). The CDR3 bases are TGTGCCAGCAGCTTGGATGGAGGGGCGCCAGCCCTCCACTTT. This gives the protein CASSLDGGAPALHF. Drawing the rest from reference TRBV5-4 and TRBJ1-6, the complete variable domain is ETGVTQSPTHLIKTRGQQVTLRCSSQSGHNTVSWYQQALGQGPQFIFQYYREEENGRGNFPPRFSGLQFPNYSSELNVNALELDDSALYLCASSLDGGAPALHFGNGTRLTVT.

J is TRBJ2-2 and V is TRBV28; D possibly uses TRBD1 or TRBD2 (6 bases each). Deletions cut 5 bases from V and 6 bases from J, with 13 bases between. The CDR3 extends over 14 amino acids. The germline V gene has CDR1 MDHEN and CDR2 SYDVKM. Written as DNA, the CDR3 is TGTGCCAGCAGTATGGCAGGGGAGGCCGGGGAGCTGTTTTTT. This sequence encodes CASSMAGEAGELFF.

At least ten counts were recorded for this clonotype. J is TRBJ2-3 and V is TRBV4-1; a possible D gene is TRBD2 (5 bases). Germline CDR1 reads MGHRA; CDR2 reads YSYEKL. The CDR3 contains 18 residues. V was trimmed by 2 bases and J by 1 base, leaving 19 bases between them. This CDR3 is CASSQRPRGIQRTDTQYF. In DNA, the CDR3 is TGCGCCAGCAGCCAACGCCCGAGAGGGATTCAGCGCACAGATACGCAGTATTTT.

Only a few counts were recorded for this clonotype. This chain joins TRBV5-5 and TRBJ2-3; 7 positions agree with TRBD2. The germline V gene encodes CDR1 SGHKS and CDR2 YYEKEE (reference sequence). The ends lost 2 bases at V and 4 bases at J; junction bases unmatched: 7. This CDR3 comprises 15 residues. CDR3 in amino acids: CASSFRWGGADTQYF. CDR3 DNA: TGTGCCAGCAGCTTTAGGTGGGGGGGTGCAGATACGCAGTATTTT. The full variable domain, rest sourced from reference TRBV5-5 and TRBJ2-3, is DAGVTQSPTHLIKTRGQQVTLRCSPISGHKSVSWYQQVLGQGPQFIFQYYEKEERGRGNFPDRFSARQFPNYSSELNVNALLLGDSALYLCASSFRWGGADTQYFGPGTRLTVL.

There are a few counts of this clonotype. The genes are TRBV14 and TRBJ1-1, with unresolved D. Germline lookup yields CDR1 SGHDN and CDR2 FVKESK. This CDR3 spans 13 amino acids. The V and J ends lost 4 bases and 4 bases respectively, with 10 bases between them. CDR3 DNA sequence: TGTGCCAGCAGCCTCGGCCTAGTCACTGAAGCTTTCTTT. Translated: CASSLGLVTEAFF.

V usage is TRBV28 and J usage is TRBJ1-4, with no clear D. CDR3 length: 12 amino acids. The germline CDR1 and CDR2 sequences are MDHEN and SYDVKM. V was shortened by 2 bases and J by 8 bases, with 6 bases between the two germline ends. CDR3 in amino acids: CASSLTDEKLFF. CDR3 nucleotide sequence: TGTGCCAGCAGTTTAACAGACGAAAAACTGTTTTTT.

This clonotype was counted a few times. The chain joins TRBV5-1 to TRBJ2-7, with 7 bases aligning to TRBD2. CDR1 and CDR2 from the germline V gene are SGHRS and YFSETQ. The ends lost 0 bases at V and 7 bases at J; junction bases unmatched: 7. The CDR3 runs 14 residues. The CDR3 sequence: CASSLELALREQYF. The CDR3 DNA is TGCGCCAGCAGCTTGGAACTAGCGTTGAGGGAGCAGTACTTC.

The CDR3 nucleotides are TGCGCCAGCAGCTTCGGCGTACAAGAGACCCAGTACTTC. As protein: CASSFGVQETQYF. This chain links TRBV5-1 with TRBJ2-5; D not certain. The ends were cut back, 2 bases at V and 2 bases at J, with 7 bases in the middle. CDR3 length: 13 amino acids. CDR1 and CDR2 from the germline V gene are SGHRS and YFSETQ.